Described below is a single TCR beta chain sequence and its context. The record originates from a study of blood T cell repertoires in COVID-19. Study background: From the United States, Italy and Spain came samples of acute and convalescent COVID-19.

In the source study's methods: Amplification of reference gene primers provided the estimated nucleated cell counts. Data came from immunoSEQ multiplex PCR; TCRdb stores just in-frame clones and leaves some out. The V and J calls and clone size are taken from that table; D and trimming were inferred from the DNA. The profile covers approximately 300,000 clones, with over 85% appearing a single time and around 2.6% taken by the ten largest. The V segment lost 0 bases and the J segment 4 bases; nucleotides outside the gene matches: 3. There are 14 residues in the CDR3. Germline assignment: CDR1 SGHNT and CDR2 YYREEE (reference sequence). Enrolled through a virtual design, the participants were between roughly 18 and 95 years of age and came from fewer than 30 US areas. Cohort 3 recovery required two negative PCRs, clearance, or symptom resolution.

The source material was PBMCs or T cells enriched from blood (not recorded which). The TCR sequence derives from a man between 60 and 75 years old who had recovered from COVID-19. The gene calls are TRBV5-4 and TRBJ1-2; 7 nucleotides match TRBD1. The CDR3 loop is CASSLGTGIYGYTF. The DNA for the CDR3 is TGTGCCAGCAGCTTGGGGACAGGAATCTATGGCTACACCTTC.